A selection of T cell receptor beta chains follows, all from one sample in a study of blood T cell repertoires in COVID-19. Method: immunoSEQ multiplex PCR; TCRdb's copy keeps in-frame clones and lacks some. The top ten hold 3% to 4% of the sample, which has 200,000 to 250,000 clones, over 65% seen once. Source material: PBMCs or T cells enriched from blood (not recorded which). These TCRs come from a woman aged 60-75 years who had recovered from COVID-19. Both conserved end residues are part of each CDR3. Fields, in order: J gene, D gene, clone size, V gene, CDR3 DNA, CDR3 protein. D genes are given only for firm matches. Clone size is stated in some rows and not others, as once, few, many or a class when expanded.

J gene: TRBJ2-1
D gene: -
clone size: -
V gene: TRBV5-1
CDR3 DNA: TGCGCCAGCAAGCAGACGGGTTCCTACAATGAGCAGTTCTTC
CDR3 protein: CASKQTGSYNEQFF

J gene: TRBJ1-2
D gene: -
clone size: -
V gene: TRBV9
CDR3 DNA: TGTGCCAGCAGCAAATATCGCATGGGGCTAAATGGCTACACCTTC
CDR3 protein: CASSKYRMGLNGYTF

J gene: TRBJ2-7
D gene: TRBD1
clone size: -
V gene: TRBV5-5
CDR3 DNA: TGTGCCAGCAGCTTTTGGGCAGGGGGCACGGTGCAGTACTTC
CDR3 protein: CASSFWAGGTVQYF

J gene: TRBJ1-4
D gene: TRBD1
clone size: -
V gene: TRBV19
CDR3 DNA: TGTGCCAGTAGGACCGGGACAGAGGATGAAAAACTGTTTTTT
CDR3 protein: CASRTGTEDEKLFF

J gene: TRBJ1-6
D gene: -
clone size: -
V gene: TRBV14
CDR3 DNA: TGTGCCAGCAGCCAGGGGGGGACTAATTCACCCCTCCACTTT
CDR3 protein: CASSQGGTNSPLHF

J gene: TRBJ1-2
D gene: TRBD1
clone size: -
V gene: TRBV19
CDR3 DNA: TGTGCCAGTAGTATAACAGGGGCCGCCCATGGCTACACCTTC
CDR3 protein: CASSITGAAHGYTF

J gene: TRBJ2-5
D gene: -
clone size: once
V gene: TRBV6-2/TRBV6-3
CDR3 DNA: TGTGCCAGCAGTTACCTTCGTGGGGCCGGGGAGACCCAGTACTTC
CDR3 protein: CASSYLRGAGETQYF

J gene: TRBJ2-3
D gene: TRBD2
clone size: -
V gene: TRBV5-1
CDR3 DNA: TGCGCCAGCAGCCCCGGGACTAGCGGGAGTGGCACAGATACGCAGTATTTT
CDR3 protein: CASSPGTSGSGTDTQYF

J gene: TRBJ2-3
D gene: TRBD1
clone size: -
V gene: TRBV5-1
CDR3 DNA: TGCGCCAGCAGCCCAACGGGACAGGGAAGAGGAGATACGCAGTATTTT
CDR3 protein: CASSPTGQGRGDTQYF

J gene: TRBJ2-1
D gene: TRBD1
clone size: -
V gene: TRBV9
CDR3 DNA: TGTGCCAGCAGCGTAGGGGACAGCTACAATGAGCAGTTCTTC
CDR3 protein: CASSVGDSYNEQFF

J gene: TRBJ1-4
D gene: TRBD1
clone size: -
V gene: TRBV7-9
CDR3 DNA: TGTGCCAGCAGCTTAGAGACAGGGGTTAATGAAAAACTGTTTTTT
CDR3 protein: CASSLETGVNEKLFF

J gene: TRBJ2-5
D gene: -
clone size: few
V gene: TRBV18
CDR3 DNA: TGTGCCAGCTCGGAGACAGTGGAAGAGACCCAGTACTTC
CDR3 protein: CASSETVEETQYF

J gene: TRBJ1-4
D gene: TRBD1
clone size: -
V gene: TRBV14
CDR3 DNA: TGTGCCAGCAGCCAAGAGGACAGGGGAGGTGAAAAACTGTTTTTT
CDR3 protein: CASSQEDRGGEKLFF

J gene: TRBJ2-3
D gene: TRBD2
clone size: -
V gene: TRBV11-3
CDR3 DNA: TGTGCCAGCAGTCGCAACCCGTACGGGACTAGCGGCACAGATACGCAGTATTTT
CDR3 protein: CASSRNPYGTSGTDTQYF

J gene: TRBJ2-3
D gene: TRBD1
clone size: -
V gene: TRBV29-1
CDR3 DNA: TGCAGCGTTGACATCACAGGACAGGGTGAGGATACGCAGTATTTT
CDR3 protein: CSVDITGQGEDTQYF

J gene: TRBJ2-6
D gene: TRBD1
clone size: -
V gene: TRBV13
CDR3 DNA: TGTGCCAGCAGCCCGGGACAGGGGGCGCCTGGGGCCAACGTCCTGACTTTC
CDR3 protein: CASSPGQGAPGANVLTF

J gene: TRBJ2-1
D gene: TRBD1
clone size: -
V gene: TRBV7-2
CDR3 DNA: TGTGCCAGCAGTAGTCCGGGACAGGGGATTTGGGATGAGCAGTTCTTC
CDR3 protein: CASSSPGQGIWDEQFF

J gene: TRBJ2-1
D gene: -
clone size: once
V gene: TRBV25-1
CDR3 DNA: TGTGCCAGCAGTCAGCTTGGAACAGGCTCCTACAATGAGCAGTTCTTC
CDR3 protein: CASSQLGTGSYNEQFF

J gene: TRBJ2-1
D gene: TRBD1
clone size: few
V gene: TRBV7-2
CDR3 DNA: TGTGCCAGCAGCTTAGGCGCCCCCGGGACAGGGATCGAGCAGTTCTTC
CDR3 protein: CASSLGAPGTGIEQFF

J gene: TRBJ2-5
D gene: TRBD2
clone size: -
V gene: TRBV7-9
CDR3 DNA: TGTGCCAGCACGTCCGGGACTAGCGGGTGGCAGACCCAGTACTTC
CDR3 protein: CASTSGTSGWQTQYF

J gene: TRBJ2-1
D gene: -
clone size: -
V gene: TRBV3-1/TRBV3-2
CDR3 DNA: TGTGCCAGCAGCCAAGACTGGGGGCTAGGCAATGAGCAGTTCTTC
CDR3 protein: CASSQDWGLGNEQFF

J gene: TRBJ2-2
D gene: TRBD1
clone size: -
V gene: TRBV19
CDR3 DNA: TGTGCCAGTAGTATAGACGGACAGGGGGCGTGGGGGGAGCTGTTTTTT
CDR3 protein: CASSIDGQGAWGELFF

J gene: TRBJ2-7
D gene: TRBD1
clone size: few
V gene: TRBV29-1
CDR3 DNA: TGCAGCGTCGCCGGGACAGGGAACTCCTACGAGCAGTACTTC
CDR3 protein: CSVAGTGNSYEQYF

J gene: TRBJ1-4
D gene: TRBD1
clone size: -
V gene: TRBV18
CDR3 DNA: TGTGCCAGCTCACCACCAACGGGACAGGGAGCTAATGAAAAACTGTTTTTT
CDR3 protein: CASSPPTGQGANEKLFF

J gene: TRBJ1-2
D gene: -
clone size: -
V gene: TRBV6-5
CDR3 DNA: TGTGCCAGCAGCCTCGACGGCGGGAATGGCTACACCTTC
CDR3 protein: CASSLDGGNGYTF

J gene: TRBJ1-2
D gene: -
clone size: -
V gene: TRBV4-2
CDR3 DNA: TGTGCCAGCAGCCAAGATTGGGACTTAGGGAGCCGGCGGTCTAACTATGGCTACACCTTC
CDR3 protein: CASSQDWDLGSRRSNYGYTF

J gene: TRBJ2-3
D gene: -
clone size: -
V gene: TRBV6-2/TRBV6-3
CDR3 DNA: TGTGCCAGCAGTCAGAGTGTGGGCGGGGATACGCAGTATTTT
CDR3 protein: CASSQSVGGDTQYF

J gene: TRBJ1-2
D gene: -
clone size: -
V gene: TRBV19
CDR3 DNA: TGTGCCAGTAGCAAGGGGGGGCAGGGGATCTATGGCTACACCTTC
CDR3 protein: CASSKGGQGIYGYTF

J gene: TRBJ2-3
D gene: TRBD1
clone size: -
V gene: TRBV10-3
CDR3 DNA: TGTGCCATCGGATCCGGGACAGGGAGCACAGATACGCAGTATTTT
CDR3 protein: CAIGSGTGSTDTQYF

J gene: TRBJ2-2
D gene: TRBD1
clone size: -
V gene: TRBV7-7
CDR3 DNA: TGTGCCAGCAGCCAACAGGGGGCGGTCACCGGGGAGCTGTTTTTT
CDR3 protein: CASSQQGAVTGELFF

J gene: TRBJ1-2
D gene: -
clone size: -
V gene: TRBV19
CDR3 DNA: TGTGCCAGTAGTCCTACAGTCCGAGCTGGCTACACCTTC
CDR3 protein: CASSPTVRAGYTF

J gene: TRBJ2-1
D gene: TRBD2
clone size: -
V gene: TRBV27
CDR3 DNA: TGTGCCAGCAGCCCCGGGCTAGCGGGAGTCAATGAGCAGTTCTTC
CDR3 protein: CASSPGLAGVNEQFF

J gene: TRBJ2-7
D gene: TRBD2
clone size: -
V gene: TRBV5-6
CDR3 DNA: TGTGCCAGCAGCTTGGGGGTAGCGGGAGTCTCGTACGAGCAGTACTTC
CDR3 protein: CASSLGVAGVSYEQYF

J gene: TRBJ1-3
D gene: TRBD1
clone size: few
V gene: TRBV11-2
CDR3 DNA: TGTGCCAGCAGCTCTCCGGGACAGGGGAGAAACACCATATATTTT
CDR3 protein: CASSSPGQGRNTIYF

J gene: TRBJ1-2
D gene: TRBD1
clone size: -
V gene: TRBV9
CDR3 DNA: TGTGCCAGCAACTCCCAGGGGGTAGCTAACTATGGCTACACCTTC
CDR3 protein: CASNSQGVANYGYTF

J gene: TRBJ1-6
D gene: -
clone size: -
V gene: TRBV6-1
CDR3 DNA: TGTGCCAGCAGTGAAAAACGGTCAGGCAATTCACCCCTCCACTTT
CDR3 protein: CASSEKRSGNSPLHF

J gene: TRBJ1-2
D gene: -
clone size: -
V gene: TRBV11-3
CDR3 DNA: TGTGCCAGCAGCTTAAAAGCAGGGACTAACTATGGCTACACCTTC
CDR3 protein: CASSLKAGTNYGYTF

J gene: TRBJ2-1
D gene: TRBD2
clone size: -
V gene: TRBV3-1/TRBV3-2
CDR3 DNA: TGTGCCAGCAGTCCAAGGACTAGCGGACAGAATGAGCAGTTCTTC
CDR3 protein: CASSPRTSGQNEQFF

J gene: TRBJ2-7
D gene: TRBD1
clone size: -
V gene: TRBV6-5
CDR3 DNA: TGTGCCAGCAGTTCCCAGACAGGGGGCGAGCAGTACTTC
CDR3 protein: CASSSQTGGEQYF

J gene: TRBJ1-6
D gene: TRBD1
clone size: -
V gene: TRBV7-2
CDR3 DNA: TGTGCCAGCAGCCCAGGACAGGGCAGGACCTATAATTCACCCCTCCACTTT
CDR3 protein: CASSPGQGRTYNSPLHF

J gene: TRBJ2-7
D gene: TRBD2
clone size: -
V gene: TRBV10-2
CDR3 DNA: TGCGCCAGCAATGGAGCGGGAGACCTCTCCTACGAGCAGTACTTC
CDR3 protein: CASNGAGDLSYEQYF

J gene: TRBJ2-1
D gene: TRBD2
clone size: -
V gene: TRBV5-1
CDR3 DNA: TGCGCCAGCAGCTCACTAGCGGGGGGCTCCTACAATGAGCAGTTCTTC
CDR3 protein: CASSSLAGGSYNEQFF

J gene: TRBJ1-4
D gene: TRBD1
clone size: -
V gene: TRBV7-2
CDR3 DNA: TGTGCCAGCAGCTTAGTCCCCAGGGGGCCGAATGAAAAACTGTTTTTT
CDR3 protein: CASSLVPRGPNEKLFF

J gene: TRBJ1-2
D gene: TRBD1
clone size: -
V gene: TRBV7-2
CDR3 DNA: TGTGCCAGCAGCCCTTCCGGGACAGGGACTTATGGCTACACCTTC
CDR3 protein: CASSPSGTGTYGYTF

J gene: TRBJ1-6
D gene: TRBD1
clone size: -
V gene: TRBV18
CDR3 DNA: TGTGCCAGCTCACCACAGGGGGCGTCCTATAATTCACCCCTCCACTTT
CDR3 protein: CASSPQGASYNSPLHF

J gene: TRBJ1-6
D gene: TRBD1
clone size: -
V gene: TRBV14
CDR3 DNA: TGTGCCAGCAGCAGTTCCTTGACAGGGGGGATAGGGTCACCCCTCCACTTT
CDR3 protein: CASSSSLTGGIGSPLHF

J gene: TRBJ2-3
D gene: TRBD2
clone size: -
V gene: TRBV11-2
CDR3 DNA: TGTGCCAGCAGCTTAGGCGGGGGGGCTAGTTGGACAGATACGCAGTATTTT
CDR3 protein: CASSLGGGASWTDTQYF

J gene: TRBJ2-7
D gene: -
clone size: -
V gene: TRBV20-1
CDR3 DNA: TGCAGTGCGCCTCGCGGCTACGAGCAGTACTTC
CDR3 protein: CSAPRGYEQYF

J gene: TRBJ2-4
D gene: TRBD2
clone size: -
V gene: TRBV3-1/TRBV3-2
CDR3 DNA: TGTGCCAGCAGCCAAGAGGGGGGGAACATTCAGTACTTC
CDR3 protein: CASSQEGGNIQYF

J gene: TRBJ1-2
D gene: -
clone size: -
V gene: TRBV19
CDR3 DNA: TGTGCCAGTAGCGACAGTGCTTATGGCTACACCTTC
CDR3 protein: CASSDSAYGYTF

J gene: TRBJ1-5
D gene: TRBD1
clone size: -
V gene: TRBV29-1
CDR3 DNA: TGCAGCGTTGGTAGGGACAGGGGGGGCAATCAGCCCCAGCATTTT
CDR3 protein: CSVGRDRGGNQPQHF

J gene: TRBJ2-2
D gene: -
clone size: -
V gene: TRBV14
CDR3 DNA: TGTGCCAGCAGCCAAGGGGAGTACACCGGGGAGCTGTTTTTT
CDR3 protein: CASSQGEYTGELFF